A single sample is the source of the 9 T cell receptor beta chains below, sequenced in a study of regulatory T cells in long-lasting Graves disease. Time point of the sample: persistent/refractory GD, antithyroid drugs over 5 years with positive TRAb. With RNA extracted from PBMCs as input, the TCR library was made. iRepertoire HTBI primers and Arm-PCR of CDR3 regions built TCR beta libraries. TCRdb re-derived calls from the multiplex PCR reads in MiXCR, one entry per CDR3 protein. Of hundreds of thousands of distinct CDR3 sequences in the sample, 20% to 25% were seen once. The sequences come from peripheral blood mononuclear cells (PBMCs), collected when the disease was refractory, from a patient treated with antithyroid drugs. The receptors originated from a female donor with Graves disease.

This clonotype was observed a handful of times. V is TRBV5-1 and J is TRBJ1-1; 8 nucleotides align to TRBD1. This CDR3 contains 16 residues. Trimming at V came to 4 bases and at J to 0 bases, leaving 8 bases not matched to a gene. CDR1 SGHRS and CDR2 YFSETQ come from the germline V gene. Written as DNA, the CDR3 is TGCGCCAGCAGCGTCGACAGGGGAAATCTGAACACTGAAGCTTTCTTT. Protein sequence: CASSVDRGNLNTEAFF.

This clonotype was detected ten times or more. The CDR3 is CASSLGGLADIDEQYF. DNA for the CDR3: TGTGCCAGCAGCTTGGGGGGACTAGCGGACATCGACGAGCAGTACTTC. The rearrangement joins TRBV5-6 to TRBJ2-7, with TRBD2 matching 11 bases. V shed 0 bases and J 5 bases; nucleotides not matched to a gene: 7. The length of the CDR3 is 16 residues. Germline V gives CDR1 SGHDT, CDR2 YYEEEE.

This chain uses TRBV30 with TRBJ2-7; D is ambiguous. The CDR3 is 12 residues long. Trimming removed 0 bases from V and 5 bases from J, with 8 bases in between. Germline CDR1 reads GTSNPN; CDR2 reads SVGIG (reference sequence). For the CDR3, the DNA is TGTGCCTGGAGTGTATCTAGTCACGAGCAGTACTTC. This gives the protein CAWSVSSHEQYF.

This clonotype was seen a handful of times. This CDR3 reads CSAREKETQYF. The DNA of the CDR3 is TGCAGTGCTAGAGAAAAAGAGACCCAGTACTTC. V is TRBV20-1 and J is TRBJ2-5; D is ambiguous. The ends were cut back, 0 bases at V and 3 bases at J, with 2 bases in the middle. This CDR3 is built from 11 residues. Germline CDR1 reads DFQATT; CDR2 reads SNEGSKA (reference sequence).

As for this clonotype: Because the CDR3 is missing its conserved closing phenylalanine or tryptophan, this is likely a read error. The chain couples TRBV5-1 to TRBJ2-7; 7 nucleotides match TRBD1. The length of the CDR3 is 15 residues. V was pared by 4 bases and J by 2 bases, with 9 bases of the junction left unmatched. Germline assignment: CDR1 SGHRS and CDR2 YFSETQ. The CDR3 nucleotides read TGCGCCAGCAGCGACAACGCGGACAGGCCCTACGAGCAGTACTAC. It encodes CASSDNADRPYEQYY.

The rearrangement uses TRBV27 and TRBJ2-1, with TRBD2 matching over 11 bases. The CDR3 is made up of 15 amino acids. Per the germline V gene, CDR1 is MNHEY and CDR2 is SMNVEV (reference sequence). V lost 7 bases to trimming and J lost 4 bases; unmatched junction nucleotides: 6. Written as DNA, the CDR3 is TGTGCCAGCACGAGAGTAGCGGGAGGGTACAATGAGCAGTTCTTC. This sequence encodes CASTRVAGGYNEQFF.

This chain uses TRBV3-1 with TRBJ2-7; 8 bases agree with TRBD2. Looked up from germline, CDR1 is LGHDT and CDR2 is YNNKEL (reference sequence). The CDR3 is 14 residues long. Trimming at V came to 3 bases and at J to 6 bases, leaving 7 bases not matched to a gene. CDR3 amino acids: CASSQLSGEGEQYF. CDR3 nucleotides: TGTGCCAGCAGCCAGCTTAGCGGGGAGGGCGAGCAGTACTTC.

This chain links TRBV9 with TRBJ2-4, with 9 bases identical to TRBD2. Germline lookup yields CDR1 SGDLS and CDR2 YYNGEE. J gave up 4 bases and V 0 bases, and 5 bases lay outside the gene matches. The CDR3 is 16 residues long. CDR3 residues: CASSVAPAGGKNIQYF. The CDR3 DNA reads as TGTGCCAGCAGCGTAGCCCCCGCGGGAGGGAAAAACATTCAGTACTTC.

Points on this clonotype: The junction departs from the called germline gene at one end, perhaps through a read error. The rearrangement joins TRBV10-3 to TRBJ2-2; 7 positions agree with TRBD1. Looked up from germline, CDR1 is ENHRY and CDR2 is SYGVKD. The CDR3 contains 17 residues. CDR3 region: CATSESIRQGNTGELFF. The CDR3 DNA follows: TGTGCCACCAGTGAGTCGATCCGACAGGGGAACACCGGGGAGCTGTTTTTT.